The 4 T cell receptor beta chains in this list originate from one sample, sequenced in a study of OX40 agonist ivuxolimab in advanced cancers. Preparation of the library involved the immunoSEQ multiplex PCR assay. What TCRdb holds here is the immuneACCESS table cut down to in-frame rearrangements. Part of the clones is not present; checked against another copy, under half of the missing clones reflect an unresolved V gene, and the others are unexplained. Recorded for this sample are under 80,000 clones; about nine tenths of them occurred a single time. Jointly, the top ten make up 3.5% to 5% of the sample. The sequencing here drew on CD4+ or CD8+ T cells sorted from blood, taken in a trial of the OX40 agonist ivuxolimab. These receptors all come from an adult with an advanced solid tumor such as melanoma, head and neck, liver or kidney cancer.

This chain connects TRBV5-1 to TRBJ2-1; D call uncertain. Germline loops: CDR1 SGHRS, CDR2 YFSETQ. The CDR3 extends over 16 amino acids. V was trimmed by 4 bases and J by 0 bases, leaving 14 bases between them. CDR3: CASSPRPSGSYNEQFF. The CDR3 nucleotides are TGCGCCAGCAGCCCCAGACCGTCGGGCTCCTACAATGAGCAGTTCTTC.

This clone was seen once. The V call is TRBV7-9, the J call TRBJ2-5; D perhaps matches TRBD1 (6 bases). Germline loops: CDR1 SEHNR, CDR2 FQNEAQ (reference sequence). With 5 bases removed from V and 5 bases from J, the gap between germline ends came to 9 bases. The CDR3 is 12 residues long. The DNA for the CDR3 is TGTGCCAGCAGCCCAACAGGGGAGACCCAGTACTTC. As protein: CASSPTGETQYF.

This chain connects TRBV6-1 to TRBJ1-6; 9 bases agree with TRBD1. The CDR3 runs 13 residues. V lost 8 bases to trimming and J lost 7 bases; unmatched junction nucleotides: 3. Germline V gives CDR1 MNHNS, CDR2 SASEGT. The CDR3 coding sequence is TGTGCCAGCTCCGGGACAGGGAATTCACCCCTCCACTTT. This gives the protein CASSGTGNSPLHF.

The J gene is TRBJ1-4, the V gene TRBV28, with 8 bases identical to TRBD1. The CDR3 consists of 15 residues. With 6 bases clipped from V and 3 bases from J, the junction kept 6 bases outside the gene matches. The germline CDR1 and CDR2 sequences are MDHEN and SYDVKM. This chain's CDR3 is CASRLAGQANEKLFF. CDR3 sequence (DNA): TGTGCCAGCAGATTGGCGGGACAGGCTAATGAAAAACTGTTTTTT.